Presented here are 15 T cell receptor beta chains from one specimen sequenced in a study of molecular identifiers for immune sequencing clone quantification. TCRdb reprocessed the PCR reads via MiXCR and lists one record per CDR3 protein. The sample holds about 60,000 distinct CDR3 sequences, 15% to 20% seen once. Sequenced: naive CD8+ T cells from blood, with Jurkat cell RNA spiked in. Subset meaning: FACS-sorted CD8+CD4-CCR7+CD45RA+ naive T cells. These receptors all come from a human donor in good health. Some libraries in this study had Jurkat cell RNA spiked in.

The chain joins TRBV12-3 or TRBV12-4 to TRBJ2-7; TRBD1 might be the D (6 bases). This CDR3 has 14 residues. The ends were cut back, 0 bases at V and 3 bases at J, with 9 bases in the middle. The CDR3 sequence: CASSLANRDYEQYF. The CDR3, as DNA: TGTGCCAGCAGTTTAGCGAACAGGGACTACGAGCAGTACTTC.

At least ten counts were recorded for this clonotype. The chain has TRBV28 and TRBJ1-3; possible D gene TRBD1, 5 bases. The CDR3 totals 19 residues. V was pared by 5 bases and J by 4 bases, with 27 bases between. Germline CDR1 reads MDHEN; CDR2 reads SYDVKM. The CDR3: CASSTPLVWTSETGNTIYF. CDR3 nucleotide sequence: TGTGCCAGCAGTACACCCTTAGTATGGACAAGCGAGACCGGAAACACCATATATTTT. Drawing the rest from reference TRBV28 and TRBJ1-3, the complete variable domain is DVKVTQSSRYLVKRTGEKVFLECVQDMDHENMFWYRQDPGLGLRLIYFSYDVKMKEKGDIPEGYSVSREKKERFSLILESASTNQTSMYLCASSTPLVWTSETGNTIYFGEGSWLTVV.

This clonotype showed up just a few times. This chain links TRBV3-1 with TRBJ2-7; TRBD1 is a possible D gene (5 bases). The V end lost 0 bases, the J end lost 4 bases, and 13 bases lay between the germline ends. From germline, CDR1 is LGHDT and CDR2 YNNKEL (reference sequence). This CDR3 contains 15 residues. CDR3 bases: TGTGCCAGCAGCCAAGATGAAGGGGCGCCGTACGAGCAGTACTTC. Its translation: CASSQDEGAPYEQYF.

This clonotype was seen ten or more times. This rearrangement joins TRBV11-2 to TRBJ2-7; TRBD2 agrees at 12 bases. With V trimmed by 3 bases and J by 5 bases, 8 bases remained unmatched. The CDR3 is 16 amino acids. The V gene's germline CDR1 is SGHAT and CDR2 FQNNGV. The CDR3 spells CASSLGRLAGVDEQYF. DNA for the CDR3: TGTGCCAGCAGCTTGGGTAGACTAGCGGGAGTCGACGAGCAGTACTTC.

This clonotype was found many times. The chain links TRBV9 to TRBJ2-2; tentative D call: TRBD2 (6 bases). The V end was cut by 4 bases, the J end by 1 base, with 8 bases between. The length of the CDR3 is 14 residues. Germline assignment: CDR1 SGDLS and CDR2 YYNGEE. CDR3 amino acids: CASSLSGNTGELFF. CDR3 bases: TGTGCCAGCAGCCTTAGCGGGAACACCGGGGAGCTGTTTTTT.

This clonotype showed up many times. This sequence joins TRBV2 and TRBJ2-3; 11 positions agree with TRBD2. V shed 8 bases, J shed 1 base, and the junction held 5 bases outside the gene matches. The CDR3 contains 15 residues. Germline V gene data show CDR1 as SNHLY and CDR2 as FYNNEI. DNA for the CDR3: TGTGCCAGCGTAGCGGGAGGGCCAGGCACAGATACGCAGTATTTT. Translated, it gives CASVAGGPGTDTQYF.

This clonotype was counted many times. V gene TRBV3-1 combines with J gene TRBJ1-6; 7 bases fit TRBD1. V lost 5 bases, J lost 6 bases, and 7 bases stayed unmatched. The CDR3 has 15 amino acids. CDR1 and CDR2 from the germline V gene are LGHDT and YNNKEL (reference sequence). CDR3 nucleotides: TGTGCCAGCAGCATAGGGACAGTTAGTAATTCACCCCTCCACTTT. Encoded protein: CASSIGTVSNSPLHF.

In this sample, this clonotype turned up many times. J is TRBJ2-2 and V is TRBV7-4; no clear D gene. Trimming cost V 2 bases and J 6 bases, with 19 bases left between them. The CDR3 consists of 17 residues. Germline CDR1 SGHVT, CDR2 SQSDAQ. CDR3 sequence: CASSLSLNLGPSGELFF. The CDR3 coding sequence is TGTGCCAGCAGCTTATCCCTAAACCTAGGTCCCTCCGGGGAGCTGTTTTTT.

The chain links TRBV5-1 to TRBJ2-7; TRBD2 matches 8 bases. Germline trimming cut 0 bases from V and 4 bases from J; bases unmatched to any gene: 3. In germline, CDR1 is SGHRS, CDR2 YFSETQ. The CDR3 extends over 14 amino acids. CDR3 in amino acids: CASSLAGGEYEQYF. CDR3 DNA sequence: TGCGCCAGCAGCTTGGCCGGGGGGGAATACGAGCAGTACTTC.

The chain is built from TRBV6-5 and TRBJ2-1, with D perhaps TRBD1 or TRBD2 (5 bases each). V lost 2 bases to trimming and J lost 5 bases, with 13 bases between them. The length of the CDR3 is 15 residues. CDR1 and CDR2 (germline): MNHEY, SVGAGI. The chain's CDR3 is CASSYGAGSHNEQFF. CDR3 nucleotides: TGTGCCAGCAGTTACGGGGCGGGTTCCCACAATGAGCAGTTCTTC.

As concerns this clonotype: A much more abundant neighbour one base away suggests this may be a read error. The rearrangement uses TRBV20-1 and TRBJ2-7; 8 bases are a match to TRBD2. This CDR3 contains 13 residues. Losses at the gene ends were 5 bases for V and 4 bases for J; bases not matched to a gene: 7. The V gene's germline CDR1 is DFQATT and CDR2 SNEGSKA (reference sequence). CDR3 sequence: CSALSGGSYEQYF. The CDR3 DNA reads TGCAGTGCTCTAAGCGGGGGTAGTTACGAGCAGTACTTC.

A few counts support this clonotype. The chain employs TRBV11-2 and TRBJ2-2, with no clear D. This CDR3 comprises 11 residues. Trimming removed 1 base from V and 8 bases from J, with 2 bases in between. CDR1 and CDR2 (germline): SGHAT, FQNNGV. CDR3: CASSLVGELFF. The CDR3 DNA is TGTGCCAGCAGCTTAGTTGGGGAGCTGTTTTTT.

The sample holds many counts of this clonotype. The chain carries TRBV2 and TRBJ2-7, with a possible D match to TRBD2 (6 bases). The germline V gene encodes CDR1 SNHLY and CDR2 FYNNEI. The CDR3 covers 14 residues. V was clipped by 5 bases and J by 3 bases, with 14 bases between them. In nucleotides, the CDR3 is TGTGCCAGCAGTCCCCCGGGGACTCGCTACGAGCAGTACTTC. Translation: CASSPPGTRYEQYF.

This clonotype was counted many times. The V and J genes are TRBV11-3 and TRBJ2-5; D might be TRBD2 (6 bases). Germline loops: CDR1 SGHNT, CDR2 YENEEA. The CDR3 consists of 14 residues. V was clipped by 6 bases and J by 1 base, with 12 bases between them. The CDR3 coding sequence is TGTGCCAGCAGGGACTACCTAATCCAAGAGACCCAGTACTTC. This sequence encodes CASRDYLIQETQYF.

This clonotype was counted ten times or more. J is TRBJ1-1 and V is TRBV5-1; D remains unclear. CDR1 SGHRS and CDR2 YFSETQ come from the germline V gene. V dropped 0 bases and J dropped 0 bases, with 9 bases sitting between them. The CDR3 loop spans 15 amino acids. As DNA, the CDR3 is TGCGCCAGCAGCTTGGGGATAAACCTGAACACTGAAGCTTTCTTT. Its protein product is CASSLGINLNTEAFF.